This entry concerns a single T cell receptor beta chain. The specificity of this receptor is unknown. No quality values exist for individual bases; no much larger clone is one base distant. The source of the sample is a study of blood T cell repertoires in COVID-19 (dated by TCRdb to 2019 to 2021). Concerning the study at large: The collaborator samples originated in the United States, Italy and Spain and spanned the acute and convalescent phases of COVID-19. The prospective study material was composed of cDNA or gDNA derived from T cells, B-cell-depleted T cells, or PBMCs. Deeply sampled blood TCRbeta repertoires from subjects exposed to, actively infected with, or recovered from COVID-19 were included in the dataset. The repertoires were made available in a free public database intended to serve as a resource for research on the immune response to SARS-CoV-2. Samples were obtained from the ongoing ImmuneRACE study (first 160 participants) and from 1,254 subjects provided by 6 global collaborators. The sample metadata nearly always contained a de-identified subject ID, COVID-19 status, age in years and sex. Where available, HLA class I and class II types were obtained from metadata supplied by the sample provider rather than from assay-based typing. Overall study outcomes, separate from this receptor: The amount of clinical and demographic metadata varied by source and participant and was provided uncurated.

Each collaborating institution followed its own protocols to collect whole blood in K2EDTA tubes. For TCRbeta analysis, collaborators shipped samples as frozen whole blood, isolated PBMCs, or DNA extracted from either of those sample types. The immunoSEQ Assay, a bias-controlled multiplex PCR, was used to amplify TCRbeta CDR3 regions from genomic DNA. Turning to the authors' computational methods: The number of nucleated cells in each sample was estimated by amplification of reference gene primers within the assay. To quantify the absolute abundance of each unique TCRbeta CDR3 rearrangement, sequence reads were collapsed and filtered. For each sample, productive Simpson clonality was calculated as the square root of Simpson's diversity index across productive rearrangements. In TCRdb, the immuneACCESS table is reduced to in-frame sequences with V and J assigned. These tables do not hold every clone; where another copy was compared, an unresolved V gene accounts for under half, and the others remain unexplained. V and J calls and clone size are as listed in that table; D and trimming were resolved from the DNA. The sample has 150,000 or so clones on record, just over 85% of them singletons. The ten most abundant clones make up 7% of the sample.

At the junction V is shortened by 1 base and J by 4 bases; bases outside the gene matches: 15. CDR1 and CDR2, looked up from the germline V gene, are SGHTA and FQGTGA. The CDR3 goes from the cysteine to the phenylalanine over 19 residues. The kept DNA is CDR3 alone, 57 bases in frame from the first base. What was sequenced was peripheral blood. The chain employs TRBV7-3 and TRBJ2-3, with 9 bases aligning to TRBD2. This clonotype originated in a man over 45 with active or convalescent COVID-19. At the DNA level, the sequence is TGTGCCAGCAGCTTAAGAGGAGGTGGGATTAGCGGGAGCTCAGATACGCAGTATTTT. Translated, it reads CASSLRGGGISGSSDTQYF.